This TCR beta chain was observed in a study of blood T cells in healthy people across ages (dated by TCRdb to the mid-2010s). Turning to the overall study: In model experiments, roughly one uniquely barcoded TCR beta cDNA molecule per two T cells was captured by template switching. To avoid experimental bias, donors of different ages were distributed randomly across sequencing lanes. The donors were split into four age groups: young (average about 15 years), middle-aged (39), aged (roughly 68) and long-lived (about 82). Age-related changes in TCR beta repertoire diversity were measured in the study by deep sequencing normalized with unique cDNA molecular identifiers. For two donors (one aged 18 to 30 and one aged 80 or older), the study analyzed two additional independent replicas of 1 million unique cDNA reads from the same blood draw.

V and J are truncated by 5 bases and 0 bases respectively, leaving an intervening sequence of 13 bases. The CDR3, from cysteine to phenylalanine, totals 15 residues. The kept DNA is CDR3 alone, 45 bases in frame from the first base. As encoded in the germline V gene (reference sequence), CDR1 is SEHNR while CDR2 is FQNEAQ. Libraries were prepared through 5' RACE. Sequencing was performed on an Illumina HiSeq 2500. The second PCR ran for about 6 to 12 cycles and used a J-beta primer mix along with a sample-barcoded 5' primer. A template-switch 5' adaptor carrying 12 random nucleotides introduced a unique molecular identifier onto each TCR beta cDNA molecule. Each sample yielded at least 2.5 million CDR3-containing paired-end reads. All of the RNA was converted into first-strand cDNA using the Mint cDNA synthesis kit, with a TRBC-specific oligonucleotide serving as the primer. Following uracil-DNA glycosylase treatment, a first 18-cycle PCR with universal primers M1SS and BC2_uni_R was performed on all cDNA. The authors' analysis ran thus. Normalization of each sample was performed by random selection of 1 million high-quality reads, each carrying a distinct molecular identifier. Instead of being binned into consensus sequences, reads that shared molecular identifiers were thrown out. MiTCR, with a Q25 quality threshold and the strictest error-elimination algorithm, was used for CDR3 identification, clonotype clustering and error correction. A nonparametric unseen species model with Euler transformation was used to estimate a lower bound on total TCR beta diversity. TCRdb itself trimmed the public reads at Q25 with fastp, ran MiXCR and retained productive beta chains. Here each entry gathers all rows of one CDR3 protein and keeps the most common genes and DNA. TCRdb, not the authors, supplied the V and J calls. This sample gives approximately 800,000 distinct CDR3 sequences in total; about 45% of them show up just once. The ten largest clones capture about a sixth of the sample.

The count of this clonotype is one. Which antigen it targets is not known. Base qualities are missing; no much larger clone stands one base away. A solitary read yields weak support. The 39 donors, aged roughly 6 to 100 years, were systemically healthy Caucasian individuals from Russia. Each donor gave about 9.7 milliliters of peripheral blood, drawn into EDTA-treated Vacutainer tubes. Ficoll-Paque density-gradient centrifugation was used to isolate PBMCs, with at least 6.5 million obtained per sample. Total RNA, at least 5 micrograms per sample, was extracted from PBMCs with Trizol reagent. The percentages of naive CD45RAhigh/CD27high T cells were determined by flow cytometry on a PBMC aliquot from every donor. The paper's findings and limits, for the study overall: Because the CMV infection status of the donors was unknown, age-related changes in expanded clonotypes may potentially have been confounded. Estimates of total diversity from one million sequenced T cells were regarded as lower bounds and underestimates. The percentage of naive T cells measured by flow cytometry correlated strongly with observed TCR beta diversity. Compared with the aged group, the long-lived group had more naive CD4+ T cells, fewer expanded clones and increased TCR diversity, a pattern suggesting age selection. As age increased, observed TCR beta diversity per million T cells dropped in a roughly linear way, and a significant reduction was already evident by age 40. Because profiling used bulk unsorted PBMCs, naive and antigen-experienced compartments could not be compared conclusively.

The material sequenced was blood. The clonotype comes from a man at least 80 years old in good health. The chain employs TRBV7-9 and TRBJ1-1; a weak D assignment points to TRBD1 (6 bases agree). The CDR3 in this case is CASSPAGAMNTEAFF. The base sequence is TGTGCCAGCAGCCCCGCAGGGGCCATGAACACTGAAGCTTTCTTT.